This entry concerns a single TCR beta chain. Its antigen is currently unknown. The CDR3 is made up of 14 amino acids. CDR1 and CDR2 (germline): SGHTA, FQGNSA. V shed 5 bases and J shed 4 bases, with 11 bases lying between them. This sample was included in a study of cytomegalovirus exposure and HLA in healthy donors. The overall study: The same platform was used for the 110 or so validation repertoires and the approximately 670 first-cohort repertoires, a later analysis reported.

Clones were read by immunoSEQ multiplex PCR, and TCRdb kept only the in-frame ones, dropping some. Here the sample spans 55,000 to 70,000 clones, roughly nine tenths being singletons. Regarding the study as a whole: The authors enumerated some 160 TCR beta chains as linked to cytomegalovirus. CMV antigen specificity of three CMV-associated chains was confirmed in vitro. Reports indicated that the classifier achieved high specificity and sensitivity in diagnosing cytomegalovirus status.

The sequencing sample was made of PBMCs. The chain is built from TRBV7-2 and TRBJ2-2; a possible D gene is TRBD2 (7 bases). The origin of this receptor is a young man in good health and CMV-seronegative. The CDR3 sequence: CASSPRGATGELFF. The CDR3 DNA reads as TGTGCCAGCAGCCCCCGGGGGGCCACCGGGGAGCTGTTTTTT.